This T cell receptor beta chain was documented in a study of blood T cell repertoires in COVID-19 (dated by TCRdb to 2019 to 2021). In terms of the full investigation: Collaborator samples came from the United States, Italy and Spain and covered acute and convalescent phases of COVID-19. The material from the prospective study consisted of cDNA or gDNA derived from T cells, B-cell-depleted T cells, or PBMCs. Deeply sampled blood TCRbeta repertoires from subjects exposed to, actively infected with, or recovered from COVID-19 were included in the dataset. The repertoires were released in a freely available public database meant as a resource for research on the immune response to SARS-CoV-2. The samples were drawn from the first 160 participants of the ongoing ImmuneRACE study and from over 950 subjects provided by 6 global collaborators. A de-identified subject ID, COVID-19 status, age in years and sex were almost always included in the sample metadata. Where available, HLA class I and class II types were taken from metadata supplied by the sample provider and were not determined by assay-based typing.

At one collaborating source in Seattle, patients were enrolled during active infection and were followed longitudinally through the course of disease. Collaborating institutions collected whole blood in K2EDTA tubes following their own protocols. For TCRbeta analysis, collaborators shipped samples as frozen whole blood, isolated PBMCs, or DNA extracted from either of those sample types. V was cut back by 3 bases and J by 1 base, leaving a gap of 9 bases between them. The germline V gene (reference sequence) sets CDR1 to LNHDA and CDR2 to SQIVND. Measured from the cysteine to the phenylalanine, the CDR3 is 14 residues long. The sequence is cut down to CDR3 DNA, 42 bases in frame from base 1. Summary of the overall study and its limitations: How much clinical and demographic metadata was included differed by source and by participant, and the metadata was provided uncurated.

TCRbeta CDR3 regions were amplified from genomic DNA by means of the immunoSEQ Assay, a bias-controlled multiplex PCR. The original methods were these. Nucleated cell counts per sample were estimated from amplification of reference gene primers within the assay. To quantify the absolute abundance of each unique TCRbeta CDR3 rearrangement, sequence reads were collapsed and filtered. Productive Simpson clonality was computed per sample as the square root of Simpson's diversity index over productive rearrangements. TCRdb re-hosts the immuneACCESS table, in-frame sequences only. Its copies lack some clones; in the studies checked, an unresolved V gene accounts for under half of them, and the cause for the rest is not known. D and trimming were read from the DNA, whereas the V and J calls and clone size are those reported in that table. Counted in this sample were about 300,000 clones; 70% to 90% of them appeared once. Of the sample, roughly 5.9% falls within the top ten clones.

Remarks on this clone: Which antigen it targets is not known. Qualities for individual bases were not recorded, and no much larger clone is one base off. This CDR3 is also generated by other DNA sequences in the sample.

This receptor was identified in a woman between 50 and 59 years old with COVID-19, enrolled during active disease. Sequences were obtained from peripheral blood. The chain is encoded by TRBV19 joined to TRBJ1-1; TRBD1 is a possible D gene, resting on 5 matching bases. The DNA sequence is given as TGTGCCAGTAGTATCGGGGGGGGGAACACTGAAGCTTTCTTT. This sequence encodes CASSIGGGNTEAFF. With all but the CDR3 taken from the reference TRBV19 and TRBJ1-1 genes, the full variable domain is: DGGITQSPKYLFRKEGQNVTLSCEQNLNHDAMYWYRQDPGQGLRLIYYSQIVNDFQKGDIAEGYSVSREKKESFPLTVTSAQKNPTAFYLCASSIGGGNTEAFFGQGTRLTVV.